This is a list of T cell receptor beta chains from one sample in a study of blood T cell repertoires in COVID-19. Clones were read by immunoSEQ multiplex PCR, and TCRdb kept only the in-frame ones, dropping some. This table has around 460,000 clones, 80% to 90% appearing once. Material: peripheral blood. The receptors originated from a man aged 18 to 30 with COVID-19, enrolled during active disease. The CDR3 runs from the conserved cysteine through the conserved F or W. A D gene is named only where the DNA matches it firmly. Some rows have no size entry. The others give once, few or many, or a class for an expanded clone.

abundance: -
d_gene: TRBD2
j_gene: TRBJ2-2
v_gene: TRBV7-9
CDR3aa: CASSFWGSGGTGELFF
CDR3nt: TGTGCCAGCAGCTTCTGGGGGAGCGGGGGCACCGGGGAGCTGTTTTTT

abundance: -
d_gene: -
j_gene: TRBJ1-3
v_gene: TRBV6-5
CDR3aa: CASRRDNNSGNTIYF
CDR3nt: TGTGCCAGCAGGAGGGACAACAACTCTGGAAACACCATATATTTT

abundance: -
d_gene: -
j_gene: TRBJ2-2
v_gene: TRBV5-5
CDR3aa: CASSRDIAGELFF
CDR3nt: TGTGCCAGCAGCAGGGACATAGCCGGGGAGCTGTTTTTT

abundance: -
d_gene: -
j_gene: TRBJ1-2
v_gene: TRBV7-9
CDR3aa: CASSVDGIYGYTF
CDR3nt: TGTGCCAGCAGCGTGGACGGGATATATGGCTACACCTTC

abundance: -
d_gene: -
j_gene: TRBJ2-3
v_gene: TRBV29-1
CDR3aa: CSVDEGTDTQYF
CDR3nt: TGCAGCGTTGACGAGGGTACAGATACGCAGTATTTT

abundance: few
d_gene: -
j_gene: TRBJ2-7
v_gene: TRBV7-9
CDR3aa: CASSLVGQHYEQYF
CDR3nt: TGTGCCAGCAGCTTAGTAGGACAGCACTACGAGCAGTACTTC

abundance: -
d_gene: -
j_gene: TRBJ2-7
v_gene: TRBV6-4
CDR3aa: CASSGAGLSYEQYF
CDR3nt: TGTGCCAGCAGTGGGGCAGGACTCTCCTACGAGCAGTACTTC

abundance: -
d_gene: TRBD2
j_gene: TRBJ2-7
v_gene: TRBV24-1
CDR3aa: CATSEPGGAYEQYF
CDR3nt: TGTGCCACCAGTGAGCCGGGGGGGGCTTACGAGCAGTACTTC

abundance: -
d_gene: -
j_gene: TRBJ2-7
v_gene: TRBV29-1
CDR3aa: CSVDVHWQGFGFNYYEQYF
CDR3nt: TGCAGCGTTGATGTTCATTGGCAGGGTTTCGGGTTCAATTACTACGAGCAGTACTTC

abundance: -
d_gene: TRBD1
j_gene: TRBJ2-1
v_gene: TRBV13
CDR3aa: CASSSQTGDPAQFF
CDR3nt: TGTGCCAGCAGCTCCCAGACAGGGGACCCTGCCCAGTTCTTC

abundance: -
d_gene: -
j_gene: TRBJ2-1
v_gene: TRBV5-1
CDR3aa: CASSSGLSGNEQFF
CDR3nt: TGCGCCAGCAGCTCGGGACTCTCAGGCAATGAGCAGTTCTTC

abundance: -
d_gene: TRBD2
j_gene: TRBJ2-3
v_gene: TRBV5-6
CDR3aa: CASSQRLALSTDTQYF
CDR3nt: TGTGCCAGCAGCCAAAGACTAGCGCTTAGCACAGATACGCAGTATTTT

abundance: -
d_gene: -
j_gene: TRBJ1-6
v_gene: TRBV3-1/TRBV3-2
CDR3aa: CASSQDNSNNSPLHF
CDR3nt: TGTGCCAGCAGCCAAGATAACAGTAATAATTCACCCCTCCACTTT

abundance: -
d_gene: TRBD2
j_gene: TRBJ2-7
v_gene: TRBV30
CDR3aa: CAWRLAGLYEQYF
CDR3nt: TGTGCCTGGAGACTAGCGGGCCTCTACGAGCAGTACTTC

abundance: -
d_gene: TRBD1
j_gene: TRBJ2-7
v_gene: TRBV27
CDR3aa: CASSIRGGEYEQYF
CDR3nt: TGTGCCAGCAGCATCCGAGGGGGCGAGTACGAGCAGTACTTC

abundance: -
d_gene: -
j_gene: TRBJ1-3
v_gene: TRBV30
CDR3aa: CAWTRLTFSGNTIYF
CDR3nt: TGTGCCTGGACTAGATTAACCTTCTCTGGAAACACCATATATTTT

abundance: -
d_gene: TRBD2
j_gene: TRBJ2-1
v_gene: TRBV9
CDR3aa: CASSTGLAGYNEQFF
CDR3nt: TGTGCCAGCAGCACGGGACTAGCGGGATACAATGAGCAGTTCTTC

abundance: -
d_gene: -
j_gene: TRBJ2-1
v_gene: TRBV3-1/TRBV3-2
CDR3aa: CASTADTSSYNEQFF
CDR3nt: TGTGCCAGCACCGCGGACACAAGCTCCTACAATGAGCAGTTCTTC

abundance: -
d_gene: -
j_gene: TRBJ1-2
v_gene: TRBV5-1
CDR3aa: CASSLNRQGGGYTF
CDR3nt: TGCGCCAGCAGCTTGAACCGGCAGGGAGGCGGCTACACCTTC

abundance: -
d_gene: TRBD1
j_gene: TRBJ1-4
v_gene: TRBV2
CDR3aa: CASSDGTGHEKLFF
CDR3nt: TGTGCCAGCAGTGACGGGACAGGGCACGAAAAACTGTTTTTT

abundance: -
d_gene: -
j_gene: TRBJ2-2
v_gene: TRBV10-1
CDR3aa: CASMDKTGELFF
CDR3nt: TGCGCCAGCATGGACAAGACCGGGGAGCTGTTTTTT

abundance: -
d_gene: TRBD2
j_gene: TRBJ2-1
v_gene: TRBV7-6
CDR3aa: CASGGGYEQFF
CDR3nt: TGTGCCAGCGGGGGGGGGTATGAGCAGTTCTTC

abundance: -
d_gene: -
j_gene: TRBJ2-5
v_gene: TRBV11-1
CDR3aa: CASSLATRVGETQYF
CDR3nt: TGTGCCAGCAGCTTAGCGACTAGAGTAGGAGAGACCCAGTACTTC

abundance: -
d_gene: -
j_gene: TRBJ2-1
v_gene: TRBV25-1
CDR3aa: CASILHRVITYNEQFF
CDR3nt: TGTGCCAGCATCCTCCACCGAGTAATCACCTACAATGAGCAGTTCTTC